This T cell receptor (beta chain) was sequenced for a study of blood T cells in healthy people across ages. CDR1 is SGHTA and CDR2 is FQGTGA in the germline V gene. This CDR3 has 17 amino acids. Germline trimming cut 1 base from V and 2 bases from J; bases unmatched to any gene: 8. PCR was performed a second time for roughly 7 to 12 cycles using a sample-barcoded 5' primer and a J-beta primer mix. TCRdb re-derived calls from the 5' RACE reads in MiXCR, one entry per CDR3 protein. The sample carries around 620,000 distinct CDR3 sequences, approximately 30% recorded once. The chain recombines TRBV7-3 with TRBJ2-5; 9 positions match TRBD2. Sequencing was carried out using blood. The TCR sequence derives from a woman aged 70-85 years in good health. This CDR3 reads CASSLKRASGEQETQYF. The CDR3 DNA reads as TGTGCCAGCAGCTTAAAGAGGGCTAGCGGGGAGCAAGAGACCCAGTACTTC.